This TCR beta chain was identified during a study of blood T cell repertoires in COVID-19. Study-wide background: COVID-19 samples from acute and convalescent phases originated in the United States, Italy and Spain.

The CDR3 is 18 amino acids. Trimming cost V 1 base and J 4 bases; bases outside gene matches: 11. CDR1 and CDR2 (germline): LGHNA, YSLEER. Authors' analysis steps: How many nucleated cells were present was estimated from reference gene primer amplification. Assay used: immunoSEQ multiplex PCR; TCRdb lists only in-frame clones, some missing. That table gives V, J and clone size, and the DNA gave D and trimming. The data show 130,000 to 150,000 clones, with around 83% seen just once and roughly 2.6% held by the top ten. The receptor comes from a human donor with acute or convalescent COVID-19. The donor label of this sample is uncertain. V gene TRBV4-3 combines with J gene TRBJ2-3, with TRBD1 matching 10 bases. What was sequenced was peripheral blood. The CDR3 nucleotides read TGCGCCAGCAGCCAAGGGAATTCCGGGACAGGGGCCTCAGATACGCAGTATTTT. Its translation is CASSQGNSGTGASDTQYF.